Sequencing of this TCR beta chain was carried out in a study of T cell responses to AZD1222 COVID-19 vaccine. The table came from immunoSEQ multiplex PCR; TCRdb's copy has only in-frame clones and leaves some out. The repertoire holds some 120,000 clones, with approximately 84% as singletons. On this clone itself: As yet, its antigen is unknown.

Study-wide results and limits: Baseline serostatus was positive in only a handful of AZD1222 recipients. White British donors predominated, females outnumbered males, and clonal diversity was possibly underestimated.

The receptor comes from an adult in good health. The sample here was peripheral blood, taken on day 0 of AZD1222 vaccination.

Here the CDR3 DNA reads TGTGCCAGCAGTCATACTAGCGGGGTCACCGGGGAGCTGTTTTTT. Protein sequence: CASSHTSGVTGELFF. The chain couples TRBV7-6 to TRBJ2-2; 10 positions agree with TRBD2. Germline loops: CDR1 SGHVS, CDR2 FNYEAQ. J lost 4 bases, V lost 6 bases, and 5 bases had no gene match. The CDR3 loop spans 15 amino acids. The whole variable domain, remainder taken from reference TRBV7-6 and TRBJ2-2, is GAGVSQSPRYKVTKRGQDVALRCDPISGHVSLYWYRQALGQGPEFLTYFNYEAQQDKSGLPNDRFSAERPEGSISTLTIQRTEQRDSAMYRCASSHTSGVTGELFFGEGSRLTVL.